The next 24 T cell receptor beta chains were all read from a single sample in a study of regulatory T cells in long-lasting Graves disease. TCR beta libraries were built with iRepertoire HTBI primers and Arm-PCR of CDR3 regions. A single record per CDR3 protein comes from TCRdb applying MiXCR to the multiplex PCR reads. The sample contains some 280,000 distinct CDR3 sequences, 20% to 25% of which appear only once. Time point of the sample: persistent/refractory GD, antithyroid drugs over 5 years with positive TRAb. PBMCs provided the RNA from which the TCR library was made. Source: peripheral blood mononuclear cells (PBMCs), taken when the disease was refractory, from a patient treated with antithyroid drugs. These receptors all come from a female donor with Graves disease.

The chain couples TRBV30 to TRBJ1-3, with unresolved D. Per germline, CDR1 GTSNPN and CDR2 SVGIG (reference sequence). This CDR3 is built from 11 residues. V lost 1 base and J 3 bases, leaving 1 base between the germline ends. CDR3 nucleotides: TGTGCCTGGAGTGGTGGAAACACCATATATTTT. Translating gives CAWSGGNTIYF.

This clonotype has just a few counts. The chain recombines TRBV9 with TRBJ2-2, with D possibly being TRBD2 (6 bases). The CDR3 loop spans 12 amino acids. The germline V gene encodes CDR1 SGDLS and CDR2 YYNGEE. Between the trimmed V and J ends, which lost 8 bases and 4 bases, there was a span of 9 bases. In DNA, the CDR3 is TGTGCCAGGGCGGGAATCACCGGGGAGCTGTTTTTT. Its protein product is CARAGITGELFF.

This clonotype was recorded many times. The chain carries TRBV2 and TRBJ2-2, with TRBD2 as a possible D gene (7 bases). Trimming took off 4 bases at V and 5 bases at J, with 11 bases between the two ends. CDR1 is SNHLY, CDR2 FYNNEI, per germline. This CDR3 comprises 14 residues. CDR3 protein: CASSGRGATGELFF. For the CDR3, the DNA is TGTGCCAGCAGTGGCCGGGGGGCGACCGGGGAGCTGTTTTTT.

This clonotype showed up many times. CDR3 DNA sequence: TGTGCCAGCGGACTAGCGGGACGAGAGACCCAGTACTTC. This encodes CASGLAGRETQYF. The chain uses TRBV6-1 and TRBJ2-5, with TRBD2 identical over 12 bases. The ends lost 8 bases at V and 4 bases at J; junction bases unmatched: 2. CDR1 is MNHNS, CDR2 SASEGT, per germline. This CDR3 contains 13 residues.

This clonotype has a single count. V and J are TRBV7-2 and TRBJ1-2; 7 positions agree with TRBD1. The CDR3 loop spans 15 amino acids. With 4 bases clipped from V and 3 bases from J, the junction kept 8 bases outside the gene matches. CDR1 and CDR2 from the germline V gene are SGHTA and FQGNSA. CDR3 region: CASSSPPGGDYGYTF. The CDR3 coding sequence is TGTGCCAGCAGCTCCCCTCCAGGGGGAGACTATGGCTACACCTTC. The full variable domain, its missing parts supplied by reference TRBV7-2 and TRBJ1-2, is GAGVSQSPSNKVTEKGKDVELRCDPISGHTALYWYRQSLGQGLEFLIYFQGNSAPDKSGLPSDRFSAERTGGSVSTLTIQRTQQEDSAVYLCASSSPPGGDYGYTFGSGTRLTVV.

This clonotype was found many times. In DNA form, the CDR3 reads TGTGCCAGCAGTTCCAGGGGCCAAAGACAGCCCCAGCATTTT. Amino acids: CASSSRGQRQPQHF. The chain recombines TRBV27 with TRBJ1-5, with a tentative D call TRBD1 (6 bases). V was shortened by 4 bases and J by 7 bases, with 14 bases between the two germline ends. CDR1 MNHEY and CDR2 SMNVEV come from the germline V gene (reference sequence). The CDR3 covers 14 residues.

This clonotype appeared a few times. This CDR3 reads CASSRRTGGASEQYF. The CDR3 coding sequence is TGTGCCAGCAGCCGCCGGACAGGGGGCGCGTCCGAGCAGTACTTC. The chain couples TRBV6-2 or TRBV6-3 to TRBJ2-7; 11 bases are shared with TRBD1. CDR1 and CDR2 from the germline V gene are MNHEY and SVGEGT. V dropped 6 bases and J dropped 6; count of bases not matched to a gene: 10. The length of the CDR3 is 15 residues.

This clonotype was seen a handful of times. DNA for the CDR3: TGTGCCAGCAGCTTATATCCGCCTCAGCGGTCCTTTTCGGCTTTCTTT. Translating it yields CASSLYPPQRSFSAFF. J is TRBJ1-1 and V is TRBV7-9; D gene unclear. Germline CDR1 and CDR2: SEHNR and FQNEAQ (reference sequence). The V end lost 2 bases, the J end lost 11 bases, and 24 bases lay between the germline ends. The CDR3 is made up of 16 amino acids.

As concerns this clonotype: One end of the junction varies from germline; a read error may be responsible. The chain uses TRBV18 and TRBJ2-2; TRBD1 matches at 9 bases. Germline V lookup: CDR1 KGHSH, CDR2 LQKENI. The CDR3 contains 17 residues. Here the CDR3 DNA reads TGTGCCAGCTCGCGAAACACCGGGACAGGGAACACCGGGGAGCTGGTTTTT. Translated: CASSRNTGTGNTGELVF.

This clonotype was counted between two and nine times. The chain employs TRBV20-1 and TRBJ2-4; D not resolved. The CDR3 sequence is 15 residues long. V was clipped by 5 bases and J by 0 bases, with 14 bases between them. Germline V gene data show CDR1 as DFQATT and CDR2 as SNEGSKA (reference sequence). The CDR3 is CSAERKFIAKNIQYF. Written as DNA, the CDR3 is TGCAGTGCTGAAAGAAAATTCATAGCCAAAAACATTCAGTACTTC.

The V gene is TRBV7-9, the J gene TRBJ2-2, with D maybe TRBD1 (6 bases). The CDR3 length is 14 residues. With 10 bases removed from V and 3 bases from J, the gap between germline ends came to 15 bases. The germline gives CDR1 SEHNR, CDR2 FQNEAQ (reference sequence). CDR3 residues: CAIQTGSDTGELFF. The CDR3 DNA sequence: TGTGCCATCCAAACAGGGAGTGACACCGGGGAGCTGTTTTTT.

The chain carries TRBV7-3 and TRBJ2-1; TRBD2 aligns across 10 bases. Germline V gives CDR1 SGHTA, CDR2 FQGTGA. The trim removed 5 bases at V and 8 bases at J, leaving 9 bases unmatched. The CDR3 runs 15 residues. CDR3 nucleotides: TGTGCCAGCAGCCCCGGGACTAGCGTAGGCGATGAGCAGTTCTTC. Protein sequence: CASSPGTSVGDEQFF.

This clonotype was detected many times. The chain combines TRBV6-1 with TRBJ1-1; 9 bases agree with TRBD1. V was pared by 5 bases and J by 4 bases, with 8 bases of the junction left unmatched. The CDR3 runs 15 residues. Looked up from germline, CDR1 is MNHNS and CDR2 is SASEGT. DNA of the CDR3: TGTGCCAGCAGTCAACAGGGGGCTGGAGGCACTGAAGCTTTCTTT. Amino acids: CASSQQGAGGTEAFF.

Many counts were recorded for this clonotype. The chain has TRBV10-3 and TRBJ1-1; no clear D gene. The CDR3 sequence is 14 residues long. V was pared by 3 bases and J by 4 bases, with 12 bases between. From germline, CDR1 is ENHRY and CDR2 SYGVKD. The CDR3 DNA reads as TGTGCCATCAGTGAAACGGAGGCGGGCACTGAAGCTTTCTTT. Encoded protein: CAISETEAGTEAFF.

The chain recombines TRBV29-1 with TRBJ1-1, with D unclear. In germline, CDR1 is SQVTM, CDR2 ANQGSEA. This CDR3 region has 12 residues. Trimming shortened V by 4 bases and J by 1 base, and 7 bases separated the two germline ends. The CDR3: CSVVLANTEAFF. The CDR3 DNA reads TGCAGCGTTGTTCTGGCGAACACTGAAGCTTTCTTT.

This clonotype was seen only a few times. The chain joins TRBV6-1 to TRBJ1-5, with 7 bases that match TRBD1. The germline V gene encodes CDR1 MNHNS and CDR2 SASEGT. The junction had 9 bases not matched to a gene; V was cut back by 7 bases and J by 6 bases. This CDR3 region has 14 residues. CDR3 sequence: CASNDRVGGQPQHF. The CDR3 region has the DNA TGTGCCAGCAACGACAGGGTAGGGGGTCAGCCCCAGCATTTT.

There are many counts of this clonotype. The rearrangement uses TRBV6-1 and TRBJ2-5; 9 positions agree with TRBD2. The CDR3 extends over 14 amino acids. V shed 7 bases and J 7 bases; nucleotides not matched to a gene: 10. Germline V lookup: CDR1 MNHNS, CDR2 SASEGT. CDR3 nucleotides: TGTGCCAGCAATGCGGGAGGGCCCTGGGGGACCCAGTACTTC. Amino acids: CASNAGGPWGTQYF.

In this sample, this clonotype turned up many times. This chain links TRBV6-1 with TRBJ1-2; D may be TRBD1 (6 bases). Germline CDR1 and CDR2: MNHNS and SASEGT. This CDR3 region has 12 residues. Trimming removed 4 bases from V and 5 bases from J, with 8 bases in between. CDR3 in DNA: TGTGCCAGCAGTGCAGGGGATTATGGCTACACCTTC. It encodes CASSAGDYGYTF.

V gene TRBV12-3 or TRBV12-4 combines with J gene TRBJ2-1; D might be TRBD2 (5 bases). This CDR3 is 15 amino acids long. Trimming pared 5 bases from V and 5 bases from J, leaving 16 bases between. The CDR3 DNA is TGTGCCAGCAGTAGGCCCCGAGGACTTCACAATGAGCAGTTCTTC. Its translation: CASSRPRGLHNEQFF.

This clonotype was counted only a few times. This rearrangement joins TRBV7-9 to TRBJ1-4; D uncertain. CDR3 size: 14 residues. Looked up from germline, CDR1 is SEHNR and CDR2 is FQNEAQ (reference sequence). V lost 2 bases and J 8 bases, leaving 12 bases between the germline ends. Here the CDR3 DNA reads TGTGCCAGCAGCTTACTCCCCTCGGGAGAAAAACTGTTTTTT. This sequence encodes CASSLLPSGEKLFF.

This clonotype was seen a few times. V gene TRBV3-1 combines with J gene TRBJ1-2, with 8 bases fitting TRBD1. The CDR3 totals 15 residues. CDR1 is LGHDT, CDR2 YNNKEL, per germline (reference sequence). V lost 1 base, J lost 4 bases, and 5 bases stayed unmatched. For the CDR3, the DNA is TGTGCCAGCAGCCAAGGGACAGGGCCCTTCTATGGCTACACCTTC. It is translated as CASSQGTGPFYGYTF.

This clonotype was seen a handful of times. The genes are TRBV27 and TRBJ2-5, with 7 bases fitting TRBD1. CDR1 is MNHEY, CDR2 SMNVEV, per germline (reference sequence). V lost 7 bases and J lost 1; bases outside the gene matches: 12. The CDR3 contains 16 residues. The CDR3 sequence is CASTTQKTGPQETQYF. As DNA, the CDR3 is TGTGCCAGCACCACACAAAAGACAGGGCCCCAAGAGACCCAGTACTTC.

V is TRBV18 and J is TRBJ1-2; D unclear. Trimming shortened V by 0 bases and J by 4 bases, and 6 bases separated the two germline ends. This CDR3 is 13 amino acids long. Germline V gene sequence: CDR1 KGHSH, CDR2 LQKENI. The CDR3 DNA is TGTGCCAGCTCACCACCAGGCCCCTATGGCTACACCTTC. Translating gives CASSPPGPYGYTF.

V usage is TRBV4-1 and J usage is TRBJ1-2, with D possibly TRBD1 on 5 matching bases. The CDR3 loop spans 16 amino acids. Trimming pared 2 bases from V and 10 bases from J, leaving 23 bases between. In germline, CDR1 is MGHRA, CDR2 YSYEKL. The CDR3 loop reads CASSQLGAGATIVYTF. The CDR3 nucleotides are TGCGCCAGCAGCCAATTAGGGGCGGGCGCGACCATTGTCTACACCTTC.